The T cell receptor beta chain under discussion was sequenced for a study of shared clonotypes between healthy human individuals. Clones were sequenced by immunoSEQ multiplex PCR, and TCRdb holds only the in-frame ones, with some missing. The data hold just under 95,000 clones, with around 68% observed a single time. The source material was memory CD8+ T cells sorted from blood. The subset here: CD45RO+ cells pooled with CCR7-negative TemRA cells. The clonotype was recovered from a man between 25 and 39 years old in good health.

This CDR3 is CASSLDNSNQPQHF. DNA of the CDR3: TGTGCCAGCAGTTTGGATAATAGCAATCAGCCCCAGCATTTT. J is TRBJ1-5 and V is TRBV28; D gene unclear. The ends were cut back, 3 bases at V and 0 bases at J, with 6 bases in the middle. This CDR3 contains 14 residues. CDR1 is MDHEN, CDR2 SYDVKM, per germline.